Below, 4 T cell receptor beta chains from the same sample are listed, as sequenced in a study of blood T cell repertoires in COVID-19. Sequencing used immunoSEQ multiplex PCR; TCRdb keeps in-frame clones, though not all of them. The data hold around 150,000 clones, with about nine tenths observed a single time. The sequencing input was peripheral blood. The receptors stem from a woman aged 55-70 years with active or convalescent COVID-19.

This sequence joins TRBV10-1 and TRBJ2-3, with TRBD1 identical over 9 bases. The V gene end was trimmed by 0 bases and the J gene end by 3 bases; junction bases not matched to a gene: 10. CDR1 and CDR2 (germline): WNHNN, SYGVQD (reference sequence). CDR3 length equals 18 residues. As DNA, the CDR3 is TGCGCCAGCAGTGAGTCCCCTGGCGGGACAGGGCAAACAGATACGCAGTATTTT. The encoded protein is CASSESPGGTGQTDTQYF.

DNA for the CDR3: TGTGCCAGCAGCTTGGAGCGCTACTATGGCTACACCTTC. Translated, it gives CASSLERYYGYTF. The V and J genes are TRBV5-4 and TRBJ1-2; D gene unclear. The CDR3 is 13 residues long. V shed 0 bases and J shed 3 bases, with 6 bases lying between them. Germline-derived CDR1 and CDR2 are SGHNT and YYREEE (reference sequence).

The chain uses TRBV2 and TRBJ2-7; 9 nucleotides align to TRBD1. J was trimmed by 3 bases and V by 2 bases; bases with no gene match: 2. Germline V gives CDR1 SNHLY, CDR2 FYNNEI. The CDR3 runs 14 residues. The CDR3 DNA reads TGTGCCAGCAGTGAACGGGACAGGGTCTACGAGCAGTACTTC. This sequence encodes CASSERDRVYEQYF.

There are a few counts of this clone. At one end, the junction sequence differs from germline, possibly due to a read error. The chain has TRBV5-1 and TRBJ2-1, with 14 bases identical to TRBD2. CDR1 is SGHRS and CDR2 is YFSETQ in the germline V gene. The CDR3 consists of 14 residues. CDR3 in DNA: TGCGCCAGCAGCTTGCTGACTAGCGGGGGGGGAGTGGTCTTC. This gives the protein CASSLLTSGGGVVF.